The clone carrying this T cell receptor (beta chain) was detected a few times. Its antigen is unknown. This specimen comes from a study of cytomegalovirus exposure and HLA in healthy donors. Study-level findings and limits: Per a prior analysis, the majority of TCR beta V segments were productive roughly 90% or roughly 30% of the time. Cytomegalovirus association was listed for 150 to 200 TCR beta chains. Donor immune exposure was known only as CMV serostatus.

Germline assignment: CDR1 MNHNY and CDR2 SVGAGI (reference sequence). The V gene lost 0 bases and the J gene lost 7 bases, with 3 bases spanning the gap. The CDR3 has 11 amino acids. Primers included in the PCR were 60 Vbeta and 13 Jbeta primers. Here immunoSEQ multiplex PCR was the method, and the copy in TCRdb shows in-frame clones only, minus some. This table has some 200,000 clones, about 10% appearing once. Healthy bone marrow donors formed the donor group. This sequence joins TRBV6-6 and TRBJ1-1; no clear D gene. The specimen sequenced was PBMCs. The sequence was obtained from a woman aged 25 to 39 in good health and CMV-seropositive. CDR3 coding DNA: TGTGCCAGCAGTTACTCGTATGAAGCTTTCTTT. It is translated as CASSYSYEAFF.